This T cell receptor beta chain emerged from a study of kidney transplant recipient with SARS-CoV-2 infection. The table lists this clonotype with many counts. Each CDR3 protein gets one entry after TCRdb re-called the reads with MiXCR. The sample carries approximately 250,000 distinct CDR3 sequences, around 28% recorded once. CDR1 LGHDT and CDR2 YNNKEL come from the germline V gene (reference sequence). The CDR3 consists of 17 residues. The germline V and J ends were trimmed by 5 bases and 5 bases, with 24 bases remaining between them. This chain uses TRBV3-1 with TRBJ2-5, with unresolved D. Sample: a blood sample, taken at baseline and between days 110 and 120 from a kidney transplant recipient. This clonotype originated in a young adult male patient who had COVID-19 and was a kidney transplant recipient. Part of the T cells may come from the graft donor. CDR3 amino acids: CASSEFTPISFSETQYF. For the CDR3, the DNA is TGTGCCAGCAGCGAGTTTACTCCCATTTCTTTCTCTGAGACCCAGTACTTC.